This T cell receptor (beta chain) was observed in a study of T cell responses to AZD1222 COVID-19 vaccine. Sequenced by immunoSEQ multiplex PCR; TCRdb stores in-frame clones only, minus some. The data contain 90,000 to 110,000 clones, more than 70% of them singletons. The CDR3 totals 14 residues. With V trimmed by 2 bases and J by 1 base, 1 base remained unmatched. The germline CDR1 and CDR2 sequences are SGHTA and FQGTGA. V gene TRBV7-3 combines with J gene TRBJ2-7, with 8 bases identical to TRBD2. The sequence was obtained from an adult in good health. The sample consisted of peripheral blood, taken on day 0 of AZD1222 vaccination. The CDR3 loop reads CASSLGGGSYEQYF. For the CDR3, the DNA is TGTGCCAGCAGCTTAGGCGGGGGGTCCTACGAGCAGTACTTC. Complete variable domain (other parts from reference TRBV7-3 and TRBJ2-7): GAGVSQTPSNKVTEKGKYVELRCDPISGHTALYWYRQSLGQGPEFLIYFQGTGAADDSGLPNDRFFAVRPEGSVSTLKIQRTERGDSAVYLCASSLGGGSYEQYFGPGTRLTVT.